This T cell receptor (beta chain) came from a study of T cells after somatic rescue of genetic block (TCRdb year 2020). Concerning the study at large: What the study looked at was long-term robustness, specifically in a T-cell system that came about through somatic rescue of a genetic block in T-cell development.

With regard to this clone: This receptor's antigen is unknown. Base qualities are missing; no much larger clone stands one base away.

Library preparation used the immunoSEQ multiplex PCR assay. The table was pulled from immuneACCESS by TCRdb, which kept in-frame rearrangements only. Such tables lose some clones; where checked, under half of the loss comes from unresolved V genes, and the rest has no known cause. The sample records 110,000 or so clones, under 95% of which are singletons. Jointly, the top ten make up approximately 1.4% of the sample. For this chain, trimming is 6 bases at the V end and 1 base at the J end, and the number of junction bases without a gene match is 3. From its cysteine to its phenylalanine, the CDR3 spans 14 amino acids. The sequence is cut down to CDR3 DNA, 42 bases in frame from base 1. From a lookup of the germline V gene (reference sequence), CDR1 and CDR2 are MNHNY and SVGAGI.

The sequenced sample consisted of peripheral blood mononuclear cells (PBMCs). This TCR derives from a young woman. The chain employs TRBV6-6 and TRBJ1-5, with 7 bases matching TRBD1. For the CDR3, the sequence is CASRQDRSNQPQHF. DNA sequence: TGTGCCAGCAGACAGGACAGGAGCAATCAGCCCCAGCATTTT.